These 25 T cell receptor beta chains came from one sample sequenced in a study of beta chain features in type 1 diabetes. The isolated RNA, all of it, was reverse transcribed, so expressed TCRB transcripts were what got sequenced. Some clones are missing from TCRdb's copy, which holds only in-frame ones; the method was immunoSEQ multiplex PCR. The sample comprises about 370,000 clones, about 15% of which are singletons, and about 0.018% rests with the top ten. Sequenced sample: naive CD4+ T cells from blood. These receptors all stem from a woman aged 18-29 years in good health.

This clone was picked up a small number of times. J is TRBJ2-5 and V is TRBV19; 10 nucleotides align to TRBD1. The CDR3 is 13 residues long. The J segment lost 4 bases and the V segment lost 6 bases, leaving 2 bases of the junction unmatched. Germline V gene data show CDR1 as LNHDA and CDR2 as SQIVND (reference sequence). The chain's CDR3 is CASSDRGLETQYF. The CDR3, as DNA: TGTGCCAGTAGCGACAGGGGGCTAGAGACCCAGTACTTC.

This chain connects TRBV14 to TRBJ2-5; D remains ambiguous. The better agreement between TRBJ2-7 and the DNA end casts doubt on the J call. The CDR3 consists of 10 residues. Germline CDR1 SGHDN, CDR2 FVKESK. This CDR3 reads CASSHCEQYF. The DNA for the CDR3 is TGTGCCAGCAGCCATTGCGAGCAGTACTTC.

This clone was counted only a few times. The V and J genes are TRBV28 and TRBJ2-4; TRBD2 might be the D (5 bases). CDR3 length equals 12 residues. The germline V gene encodes CDR1 MDHEN and CDR2 SYDVKM. V was trimmed by 4 bases and J by 5 bases, leaving 6 bases between them. Written as DNA, the CDR3 is TGTGCCAGCAGTTCGAGGGAAAACATTCAGTACTTC. Translation gives CASSSRENIQYF.

This chain uses TRBV29-1 with TRBJ1-4; TRBD1 might be the D (5 bases). The CDR3 runs to 14 residues. V was trimmed by 4 bases and J by 2 bases, leaving 11 bases between them. Looked up from germline, CDR1 is SQVTM and CDR2 is ANQGSEA. CDR3 coding DNA: TGCAGCGTTGCCGGGGGAGGGACTAATGAAAAACTGTTTTTT. Translation gives CSVAGGGTNEKLFF.

The chain is built from TRBV11-2 and TRBJ2-7; TRBD2 agrees at 11 bases. Trimming removed 1 base from V and 2 bases from J; junction bases left unmatched: 4. The CDR3 covers 16 residues. Germline CDR1 is SGHAT and CDR2 is FQNNGV. The DNA of the CDR3 is TGTGCCAGCAGCTTAGGGGGACTAGCGGATCCCTACGAGCAGTACTTC. Translation gives CASSLGGLADPYEQYF.

The V gene is TRBV30, the J gene TRBJ2-1; TRBD2 matches 12 bases. V was pared by 7 bases and J by 8 bases, with 12 bases of the junction left unmatched. The CDR3 has 15 amino acids. Germline V gene lookup returns CDR1 GTSNPN and CDR2 SVGIG (reference sequence). The CDR3 coding sequence is TGTGCCTTTTCGGGAACTAGCGGGAGGTTCGATGAGCAGTTCTTC. Residues: CAFSGTSGRFDEQFF.

The V call is TRBV14, the J call TRBJ2-2; D is ambiguous. CDR1 and CDR2 (germline): SGHDN, FVKESK. Trimming shortened V by 3 bases and J by 13 bases, and 15 bases separated the two germline ends. The CDR3 has 13 residues. The CDR3 is CASSQEPLIGLFF. DNA of the CDR3: TGTGCCAGCAGCCAGGAGCCACTGATCGGGCTGTTTTTT.

This sequence joins TRBV5-1 and TRBJ2-7; D gene ambiguous. Deletions cut 0 bases from V and 3 bases from J, with 10 bases between. The CDR3 length is 14 residues. Germline CDR1 is SGHRS and CDR2 is YFSETQ. CDR3 bases: TGCGCCAGCAGCTTGGTACAGACCAACTACGAGCAGTACTTC. Protein sequence: CASSLVQTNYEQYF.

The J gene is TRBJ2-7, the V gene TRBV6-5, with 10 bases identical to TRBD1. Unmatched junction bases numbered 9, after V lost 7 bases and J lost 6 bases. The CDR3 totals 14 residues. Germline CDR1 is MNHEY and CDR2 is SVGAGI. The CDR3 sequence: CASTWDRGSVEQYF. The CDR3 bases are TGTGCCAGCACATGGGACAGGGGATCGGTCGAGCAGTACTTC.

The V and J genes are TRBV11-3 and TRBJ2-3; weak D call: TRBD1 (6 bases). There are 14 residues in the CDR3. The germline gives CDR1 SGHNT, CDR2 YENEEA. Trimming took off 3 bases at V and 3 bases at J, with 10 bases between the two ends. CDR3 DNA: TGTGCCAGCAGCTTTCAGGGGCAAACAGATACGCAGTATTTT. Encoded protein: CASSFQGQTDTQYF.

The chain joins TRBV5-1 to TRBJ2-7; 13 positions agree with TRBD2. Trimming took 4 bases from V and 7 from J; bases not matched to a gene: 17. This CDR3 is built from 18 residues. CDR1 is SGHRS, CDR2 YFSETQ, per germline. CDR3 coding DNA: TGCGCCAGCAGCCTCACGGGACTAGCGGGACGAAATGCGTTGGAGCAGTACTTC. Translated: CASSLTGLAGRNALEQYF.

This clone was picked up a small number of times. Different DNA sequences within this sample yield the same CDR3. V gene TRBV7-2 combines with J gene TRBJ1-1; D perhaps matches TRBD1 (6 bases). V was cut by 3 bases and J by 1 base, with 6 bases left in between. There are 13 residues in the CDR3. From germline, CDR1 is SGHTA and CDR2 FQGNSA. The CDR3 DNA reads as TGTGCCAGCAGCTTCAGGGGGAACACTGAAGCTTTCTTT. It specifies CASSFRGNTEAFF.

In this sample, this clone turned up a few times. V usage is TRBV19 and J usage is TRBJ2-1; 8 bases match TRBD1. With 3 bases clipped from V and 5 bases from J, the junction kept 6 bases outside the gene matches. CDR3 length equals 15 residues. Germline CDR1 LNHDA, CDR2 SQIVND (reference sequence). CDR3 protein: CASSIGQGRDNEQFF. In DNA form, the CDR3 reads TGTGCCAGTAGTATCGGACAGGGTAGGGACAATGAGCAGTTCTTC.

This clone has a handful of counts. The genes are TRBV15 and TRBJ2-7; 7 nucleotides align to TRBD2. The ends lost 10 bases at V and 3 bases at J; junction bases unmatched: 15. CDR1 is LNHNV and CDR2 is YYDKDF in the germline V gene (reference sequence). This CDR3 contains 15 residues. The CDR3, as DNA: TGTGCCAAGCCCAACCCAGAAGCGGGGAACTACGAGCAGTACTTC. Translated: CAKPNPEAGNYEQYF.

In this sample, this clone turned up a few times. The chain joins TRBV5-1 to TRBJ2-1; 9 positions match TRBD2. After removal of 4 bases from V and 5 bases from J, the junction contained 7 bases not matched to a gene. Germline assignment: CDR1 SGHRS and CDR2 YFSETQ. This CDR3 has 15 residues. In DNA form, the CDR3 reads TGCGCCAGCAGCCGCGGGGCTAGCGGGAACAATGAGCAGTTCTTC. Translating it yields CASSRGASGNNEQFF. The full variable domain, with the rest looked up from reference TRBV5-1 and TRBJ2-1, is KAGVTQTPRYLIKTRGQQVTLSCSPISGHRSVSWYQQTPGQGLQFLFEYFSETQRNKGNFPGRFSGRQFSNSRSEMNVSTLELGDSALYLCASSRGASGNNEQFFGPGTRLTVL.

The table lists this clone with a few counts. Other DNA sequences of this sample code for an identical CDR3. J is TRBJ2-5 and V is TRBV15; the D gene is possibly TRBD2 (5 bases). V dropped 1 base and J dropped 5 bases, with 5 bases sitting between them. Germline V gene data show CDR1 as LNHNV and CDR2 as YYDKDF (reference sequence). The CDR3 sequence is 12 residues long. CDR3 nucleotides: TGTGCCACCAGCAGAGGAGGGGAGACCCAGTACTTC. Protein: CATSRGGETQYF.

This clone came up a few times. The rearrangement uses TRBV7-3 and TRBJ2-1; 9 bases are shared with TRBD1. Germline loops: CDR1 SGHTA, CDR2 FQGTGA. The CDR3 extends over 14 amino acids. The ends lost 5 bases at V and 8 bases at J; junction bases unmatched: 7. The CDR3 DNA follows: TGTGCCAGCAGCATGGACAGGGGCACGGATGAGCAGTTCTTC. This gives the protein CASSMDRGTDEQFF.

This chain connects TRBV28 to TRBJ2-1, with TRBD2 matching over 11 bases. Germline assignment: CDR1 MDHEN and CDR2 SYDVKM. The CDR3 totals 16 residues. Unmatched junction bases numbered 11, after V lost 5 bases and J lost 8 bases. CDR3 in amino acids: CASSAPSGRPVYEQFF. CDR3 coding DNA: TGTGCCAGCAGTGCCCCTAGCGGGAGGCCTGTCTATGAGCAGTTCTTC.

This clone was recorded a few times. The chain has TRBV13 and TRBJ1-2, with D tentatively TRBD1 (5 bases). The germline gives CDR1 PRHDT, CDR2 FYEKMQ (reference sequence). V lost 7 bases to trimming and J lost 4 bases, with 16 bases between them. The CDR3 totals 14 residues. CDR3 sequence reads: CASNREGLGYGYTF. CDR3 nucleotide sequence: TGTGCCAGCAACCGGGAGGGGCTGGGCTATGGCTACACCTTC.

This clone was seen only a few times. The chain joins TRBV11-2 to TRBJ2-7; TRBD2 agrees at 9 bases. CDR3 length equals 17 residues. Losses at the gene ends were 1 base for V and 1 base for J; bases not matched to a gene: 8. The germline CDR1 and CDR2 sequences are SGHAT and FQNNGV. The CDR3 DNA follows: TGTGCCAGCAGCTTAGTCAGCCCTGGACTAGCGTCCTACGAGCAGTACTTC. It codes for CASSLVSPGLASYEQYF.

This chain links TRBV5-1 with TRBJ2-2; 7 bases fit TRBD1. Germline-derived CDR1 and CDR2 are SGHRS and YFSETQ. Unmatched junction bases numbered 7, after V lost 5 bases and J lost 3 bases. CDR3 length: 15 residues. DNA of the CDR3: TGCGCCAGCAGATCCGGGACAGTAGACACCGGGGAGCTGTTTTTT. It codes for CASRSGTVDTGELFF.

This clone has a handful of counts. The genes are TRBV5-5 and TRBJ2-3; D is possibly TRBD1 (5 bases). The CDR3 length is 16 residues. Looked up from germline, CDR1 is SGHKS and CDR2 is YYEKEE (reference sequence). V was clipped by 2 bases and J by 3 bases, with 16 bases between them. The CDR3 loop is CASSFGGQGSTDTQYF. The CDR3 coding sequence is TGTGCCAGCAGCTTCGGCGGTCAGGGTAGTACAGATACGCAGTATTTT.

In this sample, this clone turned up a few times. The rearrangement joins TRBV6-5 to TRBJ2-3; 9 nucleotides align to TRBD2. With V trimmed by 3 bases and J by 6 bases, 10 bases remained unmatched. The germline CDR1 and CDR2 sequences are MNHEY and SVGAGI. The CDR3 is made up of 16 amino acids. The CDR3 sequence is CASSYFRRGRGDTQYF. CDR3 nucleotide sequence: TGTGCCAGCAGTTATTTTCGCCGCGGGAGGGGGGATACGCAGTATTTT.

This clone has a handful of counts. V usage is TRBV30 and J usage is TRBJ2-5; tentatively, D is TRBD2 (6 bases). V shed 7 bases and J shed 7 bases, with 16 bases lying between them. Per the germline V gene, CDR1 is GTSNPN and CDR2 is SVGIG (reference sequence). This CDR3 region has 12 residues. Here the CDR3 reads CALEGGGGTQYF. The CDR3 coding sequence is TGTGCCTTGGAGGGTGGGGGAGGGACCCAGTACTTC. Full variable domain (rest looked up from reference TRBV30 and TRBJ2-5): SQTIHQWPATLVQPVGSPLSLECTVEGTSNPNLYWYRQAAGRGLQLLFYSVGIGQISSEVPQNLSASRPQDRQFILSSKKLLLSDSGFYLCALEGGGGTQYFGPGTRLLVL.

This clone has just a few counts. The chain is built from TRBV2 and TRBJ1-2; TRBD1 agrees at 7 bases. Germline V gives CDR1 SNHLY, CDR2 FYNNEI. J gave up 8 bases and V 6 bases, and 12 bases lay outside the gene matches. The CDR3 consists of 14 residues. The CDR3 bases are TGTGCCAGCAGGAAGGGACAGACGGCGAGGGGCTACACCTTC. Residues: CASRKGQTARGYTF.